This TCR beta chain was obtained from a study of shared clonotypes between healthy human individuals. Trimming took off 4 bases at V and 0 bases at J, with 14 bases between the two ends. The CDR3 is 15 amino acids. The germline CDR1 and CDR2 sequences are SGHRS and YFSETQ. Turning to this clone: Other DNA sequences of this sample code for an identical CDR3.

Some clones are missing from TCRdb's copy, which holds only in-frame ones; the method was immunoSEQ multiplex PCR. The data hold around 600,000 clones, with less than 98% observed a single time. V gene TRBV5-1 combines with J gene TRBJ2-7, with D perhaps TRBD1 (6 bases). The TCR originated in a woman aged 30 to 39 in good health. Source material: naive CD4+ T cells sorted from blood. The subset is: CD45RA+ positively selected. Here the CDR3 reads CASSDRTGSSYEQYF. The CDR3 nucleotides are TGCGCCAGCAGCGACAGGACGGGAAGCTCCTACGAGCAGTACTTC.